The source of this TCR beta chain is a study of CD8 T cells in ankylosing spondylitis. Overall study results and limits: Clones linked to disease, bearing a CD8+ phenotype, were relatively rare in peripheral blood. Some motif variants were previously reported in reactive arthritis synovial fluid and blood. It appeared that ankylosing spondylitis blood was characterized by a TCR beta motif of fewer than ten highly homologous variants.

This clonotype has only a few counts. Its antigen remains unidentified. The CDR3 has 14 residues. Trimming stripped 5 bases from V and 4 bases from J, with 15 bases between. Looked up from germline, CDR1 is MNHEY and CDR2 is SMNVEV (reference sequence). Making the TCR beta libraries involved quantitative 5'-RACE with molecular barcodes. Each CDR3 protein gets one entry after TCRdb re-called the 5' RACE reads with MiXCR. This sample has about 200,000 distinct CDR3 sequences, with around 13% found just once. This clonotype was obtained from a male donor with ankylosing spondylitis or in good health (not recorded which). This chain uses TRBV27 with TRBJ2-7; D perhaps matches TRBD1 (7 bases). Specimen: blood, either unsorted or a sorted T cell fraction (not recorded which). CDR3 in amino acids: CASSIRGDGYEQYF. The CDR3, as DNA: TGTGCCAGCAGTATCAGGGGGGACGGGTACGAGCAGTACTTC.